This T cell receptor beta chain was identified during a study of T cell responses to AZD1222 COVID-19 vaccine. Study results and limitations: White British donors predominated, females outnumbered males, and clonal diversity was possibly underestimated. Only a handful of people who got AZD1222 tested seropositive at baseline.

TCRdb's copy holds only in-frame clones and misses some; the assay was immunoSEQ multiplex PCR. The table lists 95,000 to 150,000 clones, approximately 90% of them singletons. CDR1 and CDR2 (germline): SGDLS, YYNGEE. The CDR3 contains 15 residues. V gave up 3 bases and J gave up 4 bases, with 14 bases separating them. A word on this clone: Its specificity is unknown.

This clonotype was sampled from an adult who received the AZD1222 COVID-19 vaccine. This sequence joins TRBV9 and TRBJ2-1; the D call may be TRBD1 or TRBD2 (5 bases each). The sequences come from peripheral blood, collected 28 days after the second AZD1222 dose. The CDR3 region has the DNA TGTGCCAGCAGCGGGACCGGGACGGAATACAATGAGCAGTTCTTC. Translating gives CASSGTGTEYNEQFF.